The T cell receptor beta chain described here comes from a study of cytomegalovirus exposure and HLA in healthy donors. PCR primers comprised 60 Vbeta and 13 Jbeta primers. Per the authors' pipeline: A follow-up analysis tallied 65 million to 80 million unique TCR beta chains, approximately 11 million shared. Sequenced by immunoSEQ multiplex PCR; TCRdb stores in-frame clones only, minus some. V, J and clone size were drawn from that table, and D and trimming were deduced from the DNA. The repertoire consists of 95,000 to 110,000 clones, with approximately 80% occurring once and the leading ten covering about 5%. Broader study findings: Links to common viral pathogens appeared, in a later analysis, for several of the most significant clusters. Reports showed the classifier diagnosing cytomegalovirus status with high specificity and sensitivity.

Only a few counts were recorded for this clone. Its antigen remains unidentified. The specimen was PBMCs. The TCR sequence derives from a woman between 18 and 30 years old in good health and CMV-seropositive.

The CDR3 loop is CATSSTSDGLKGGETQYF. In DNA form, the CDR3 reads TGTGCCACCAGCAGTACCTCCGATGGATTAAAGGGAGGGGAGACCCAGTACTTC. V usage is TRBV15 and J usage is TRBJ2-5; 7 nucleotides align to TRBD2. The CDR3 is made up of 18 amino acids. Trimming cost V 3 bases and J 5 bases; bases outside gene matches: 18. Germline assignment: CDR1 LNHNV and CDR2 YYDKDF (reference sequence).